These T cell receptor beta chains were read from a single sample in a study of cytomegalovirus exposure and HLA in healthy donors. Using immunoSEQ multiplex PCR, the repertoire was profiled, and TCRdb retains in-frame clones only, with some absent. The sample carries 85,000 to 90,000 clones, around 89% recorded once. Sample: PBMCs. The receptor source for this set is a man aged 18 to 29 in good health and CMV-seronegative. Both conserved end residues are part of each CDR3. The D gene is left open where the match is weak. Where a row states a size, it is once, few, many or the class of an expanded clone; other rows omit it.

TRBJ2-7 | 14 | TRBV7-2 | . | few | CASSSTGPPYEQYF | TGTGCCAGCAGCTCGACAGGTCCCCCCTACGAGCAGTACTTC
TRBJ1-2 | 16 | TRBV6-6 | . | . | CASLLARQDANYGYTF | TGTGCCAGCTTGCTGGCAAGACAGGACGCTAACTATGGCTACACCTTC
TRBJ1-5 | 14 | TRBV7-2 | . | . | CASSYVNSNQPQHF | TGTGCCAGCAGCTATGTAAATAGCAATCAGCCCCAGCATTTT
TRBJ2-1 | 13 | TRBV28 | TRBD2 | . | CASGLLAGVEQFF | TGTGCCAGCGGCTTACTAGCGGGAGTTGAGCAGTTCTTC
TRBJ1-1 | 13 | TRBV27 | TRBD1 | . | CASSWTGDTEAFF | TGTGCCAGCAGCTGGACAGGGGACACTGAAGCTTTCTTT
TRBJ2-7 | 17 | TRBV19 | TRBD1 | . | CARTGTGHLLHPYEQYF | TGTGCCAGAACCGGGACAGGGCATTTGTTACACCCCTACGAGCAGTACTTC
TRBJ1-1 | 11 | TRBV28 | TRBD1 | . | CALKGGREAFF | TGTGCCCTTAAAGGGGGCCGAGAAGCTTTCTTT
TRBJ1-6 | 15 | TRBV4-2 | . | . | CASSLSRTEESPLHF | TGTGCCAGCAGCCTATCTCGGACGGAGGAATCACCCCTCCACTTT
TRBJ1-4 | 18 | TRBV27 | . | . | CASSLFGGGTATNEKLFF | TGTGCCAGCAGTTTATTCGGCGGGGGGACTGCAACTAATGAAAAACTGTTTTTT
TRBJ2-7 | 17 | TRBV4-3 | TRBD2 | . | CASSQVSGTSAAYEQYF | TGCGCCAGCAGCCAAGTGTCCGGGACTAGCGCCGCCTACGAGCAGTACTTC